The TCR beta chain under discussion was sequenced for a study of T cells after yellow fever vaccination. The CDR3 extends over 14 amino acids. Per the germline V gene, CDR1 is SGHDN and CDR2 is FVKESK. V lost 5 bases to trimming and J lost 8 bases; unmatched junction nucleotides: 8. 5'RACE template switching produced TCR cDNA carrying a universal primer site and UMIs. TCRdb used MiXCR to reprocess the 5' RACE reads, holding one entry per CDR3 protein. This sample has about 310,000 distinct CDR3 sequences, with around 3.9% found just once. This clonotype was detected only a few times. The TCR comes from a man aged 18 to 30 who received the YFV17D yellow fever vaccine. Sequenced material: PBMCs, taken on the day of the yellow fever booster vaccination. The chain couples TRBV14 to TRBJ2-4, with TRBD1 matching 8 bases. The CDR3 nucleotides are TGTGCCAGCAGCTCTGGACAGGGTCGGGACATTCAGTACTTC. Amino acid sequence: CASSSGQGRDIQYF.